These T cell receptor beta chains were read from a single sample in a study of blood T cell repertoires in COVID-19. Profiled with immunoSEQ multiplex PCR; TCRdb holds only in-frame clones, not every one. This table holds about 94,000 clones, roughly 80% found once. The sample was peripheral blood. The receptor set was obtained from a human donor in a cohort sampled during active COVID-19. Each CDR3 is given with its conserved first and last residue. D genes are given only for firm matches. The size field is filled for only some rows; it gives once, few, many or a size class.

d_gene	v_gene	j_gene	abundance	len	CDR3aa	CDR3nt
TRBD2	TRBV10-2	TRBJ2-7	.	14	CASSGTSQSYEQYF	TGCGCCAGCAGTGGGACTAGCCAGTCCTACGAGCAGTACTTC
.	TRBV6-5	TRBJ1-2	.	14	CASRQTGANYGYTF	TGTGCCAGCAGACAGACAGGAGCTAACTATGGCTACACCTTC
.	TRBV7-2	TRBJ1-1	.	14	CASSLDRAASGAFF	TGTGCCAGCAGCTTAGACAGGGCAGCTTCGGGGGCTTTCTTT
.	TRBV4-2	TRBJ2-1	.	15	CASSQVTAQGNEQFF	TGTGCCAGCAGCCAAGTGACGGCTCAGGGCAATGAGCAGTTCTTC
.	TRBV10-3	TRBJ2-5	.	15	CAIRSGTGVQETQYF	TGTGCCATCCGGTCGGGGACGGGAGTCCAAGAGACCCAGTACTTC
.	TRBV21-1	TRBJ2-1	.	10	CASQIYEQFF	TGTGCCAGCCAGATATATGAGCAGTTCTTC
TRBD1	TRBV10-2	TRBJ2-5	.	13	CASTRGQGSPQYF	TGCGCCAGCACCCGCGGACAGGGTAGTCCCCAGTACTTC
.	TRBV6-5	TRBJ1-5	once	13	CASSNRASQPQHF	TGTGCCAGCAGTAACAGGGCCAGTCAGCCCCAGCATTTT
TRBD2	TRBV3-1/TRBV3-2	TRBJ2-5	.	14	CASSQLAGFETQYF	TGTGCCAGCAGCCAACTAGCGGGCTTCGAGACCCAGTACTTC
TRBD1	TRBV19	TRBJ1-5	.	14	CASSIGDRGQPQHF	TGTGCCAGTAGTATTGGGGACAGGGGCCAGCCCCAGCATTTT
.	TRBV5-1	TRBJ2-5	.	16	CASSLAAGSRQETQYF	TGCGCCAGCAGCTTGGCGGCGGGAAGTAGACAAGAGACCCAGTACTTC
.	TRBV29-1	TRBJ2-7	.	13	CSVEDPVNYEQYF	TGCAGCGTTGAAGATCCGGTTAACTACGAGCAGTACTTC
TRBD2	TRBV4-2	TRBJ2-7	.	16	CASSQDLGSGNYEQYF	TGTGCCAGCAGCCAAGATCTAGGTAGCGGGAACTACGAGCAGTACTTC
.	TRBV4-2	TRBJ2-4	.	14	CASSPGDLKNIQYF	TGTGCCAGCAGCCCCGGGGATTTGAAAAACATTCAGTACTTC
TRBD1	TRBV7-6	TRBJ2-7	.	18	CASSPGQGAPLAVYEQYF	TGTGCCAGCAGCCCAGGACAGGGGGCGCCCTTAGCGGTCTACGAGCAGTACTTC
TRBD1	TRBV7-2	TRBJ1-1	.	14	CASSLVQGRGEAFF	TGTGCCAGCAGCTTAGTACAGGGGCGGGGTGAAGCTTTCTTT
TRBD2	TRBV28	TRBJ2-7	.	14	CASYSSGSSYEQYF	TGTGCCAGCTACAGTAGCGGGAGCTCCTACGAGCAGTACTTC
.	TRBV2	TRBJ2-3	few	14	CASSMNGNTDTQYF	TGTGCCAGCAGTATGAACGGGAACACAGATACGCAGTATTTT
.	TRBV19	TRBJ1-1	.	16	CASRTPRGRENTEAFF	TGTGCCAGTAGGACCCCGAGAGGCAGGGAGAACACTGAAGCTTTCTTT
.	TRBV28	TRBJ2-7	once	14	CASAPDRALRKQYF	TGTGCCAGCGCCCCCGACAGAGCCCTACGAAAGCAGTACTTC
TRBD1	TRBV19	TRBJ1-4	.	14	CASSRDRENEKLFF	TGTGCCAGTAGCCGGGACAGGGAGAATGAAAAACTGTTTTTT
.	TRBV14	TRBJ2-3	.	13	CASSLSRWDTQYF	TGTGCCAGCAGCCTGAGCCGATGGGATACGCAGTATTTT